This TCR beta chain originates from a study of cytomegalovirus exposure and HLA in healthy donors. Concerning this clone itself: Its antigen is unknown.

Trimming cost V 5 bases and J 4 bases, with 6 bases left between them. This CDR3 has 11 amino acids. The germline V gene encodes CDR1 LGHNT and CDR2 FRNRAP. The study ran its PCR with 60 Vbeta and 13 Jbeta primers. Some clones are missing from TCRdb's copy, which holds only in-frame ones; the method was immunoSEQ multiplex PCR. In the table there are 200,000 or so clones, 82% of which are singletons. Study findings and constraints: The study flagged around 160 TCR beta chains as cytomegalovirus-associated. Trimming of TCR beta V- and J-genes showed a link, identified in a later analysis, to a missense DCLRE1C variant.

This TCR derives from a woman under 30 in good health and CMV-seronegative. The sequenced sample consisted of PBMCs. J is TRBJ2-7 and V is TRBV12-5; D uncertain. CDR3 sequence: CASGPPYEQYF. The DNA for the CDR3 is TGTGCTAGTGGTCCCCCATACGAGCAGTACTTC.